This T cell receptor (beta chain) comes out of a study of response to subunit inactivated influenza vaccine. General observations from the study: Authors suggested seasonal influenza vaccinations each recruit few new T cells.

To note about this clonotype: Its specificity is unknown.

TCRdb called the RT-PCR reads again in MiXCR, with one record for every CDR3 protein. The table lists more than 450,000 distinct CDR3 sequences, approximately 7.7% of them singletons. The CDR3 loop spans 15 amino acids. With 2 bases removed from V and 5 bases from J, the gap between germline ends came to 14 bases. CDR1 is KGHDR, CDR2 SFDVKD, per germline. The chain couples TRBV24-1 to TRBJ2-5; either TRBD1 or TRBD2 may fit D (6 bases each). Sequences were derived from PBMCs from blood, sampled roughly 24 months after vaccination. The clonotype was recovered from a man aged 50 to 75 who received an inactivated influenza vaccine. CDR3: CATSDSEGGLETQYF. Written as DNA, the CDR3 is TGTGCCACCAGTGATTCCGAGGGGGGTTTGGAGACCCAGTACTTC.